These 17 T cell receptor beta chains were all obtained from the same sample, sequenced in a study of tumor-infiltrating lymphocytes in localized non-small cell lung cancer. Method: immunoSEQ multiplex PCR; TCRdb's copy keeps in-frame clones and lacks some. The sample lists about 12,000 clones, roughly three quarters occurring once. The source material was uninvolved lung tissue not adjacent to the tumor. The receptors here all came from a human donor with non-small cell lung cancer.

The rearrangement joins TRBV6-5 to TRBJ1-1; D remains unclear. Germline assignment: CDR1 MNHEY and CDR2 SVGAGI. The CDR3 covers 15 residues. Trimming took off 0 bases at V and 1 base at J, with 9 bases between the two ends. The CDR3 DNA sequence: TGTGCCAGCAGTTACTCGGCTAGGGCGAACACTGAAGCTTTCTTT. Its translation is CASSYSARANTEAFF.

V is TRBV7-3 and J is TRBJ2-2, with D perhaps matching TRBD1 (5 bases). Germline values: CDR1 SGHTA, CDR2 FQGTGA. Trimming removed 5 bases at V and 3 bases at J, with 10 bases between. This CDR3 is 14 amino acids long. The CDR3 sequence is CASSKAGHTGELFF. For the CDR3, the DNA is TGTGCCAGCAGCAAGGCAGGGCACACCGGGGAGCTGTTTTTT.

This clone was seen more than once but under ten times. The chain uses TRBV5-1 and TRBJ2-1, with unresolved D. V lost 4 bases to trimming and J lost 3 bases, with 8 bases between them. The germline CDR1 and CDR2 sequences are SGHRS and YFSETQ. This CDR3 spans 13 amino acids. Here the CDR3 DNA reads TGCGCCAGCAGCACGCCGAGCTACAATGAGCAGTTCTTC. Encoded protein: CASSTPSYNEQFF. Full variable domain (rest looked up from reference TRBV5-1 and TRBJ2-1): KAGVTQTPRYLIKTRGQQVTLSCSPISGHRSVSWYQQTPGQGLQFLFEYFSETQRNKGNFPGRFSGRQFSNSRSEMNVSTLELGDSALYLCASSTPSYNEQFFGPGTRLTVL.

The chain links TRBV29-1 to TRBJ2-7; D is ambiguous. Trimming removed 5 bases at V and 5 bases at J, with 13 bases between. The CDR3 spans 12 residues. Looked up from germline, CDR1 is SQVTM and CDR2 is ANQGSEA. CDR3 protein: CSVLREGNEQYF. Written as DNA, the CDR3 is TGCAGCGTTTTAAGAGAAGGTAACGAGCAGTACTTC.

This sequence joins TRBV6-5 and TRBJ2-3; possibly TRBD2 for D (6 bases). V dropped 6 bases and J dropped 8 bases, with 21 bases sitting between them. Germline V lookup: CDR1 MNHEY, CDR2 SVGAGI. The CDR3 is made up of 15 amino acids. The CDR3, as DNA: TGTGCCAGCAGCCTCGGGACTTTGGGGGAGACTACGCAGTATTTT. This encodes CASSLGTLGETTQYF.

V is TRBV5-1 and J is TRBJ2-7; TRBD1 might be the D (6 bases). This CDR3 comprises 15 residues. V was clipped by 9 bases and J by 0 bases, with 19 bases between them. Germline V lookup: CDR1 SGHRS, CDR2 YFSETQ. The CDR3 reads CATAMYWDNSYEQYF. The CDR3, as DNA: TGCGCCACCGCAATGTATTGGGACAACTCCTACGAGCAGTACTTC. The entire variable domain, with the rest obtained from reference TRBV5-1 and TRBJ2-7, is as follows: KAGVTQTPRYLIKTRGQQVTLSCSPISGHRSVSWYQQTPGQGLQFLFEYFSETQRNKGNFPGRFSGRQFSNSRSEMNVSTLELGDSALYLCATAMYWDNSYEQYFGPGTRLTVT.

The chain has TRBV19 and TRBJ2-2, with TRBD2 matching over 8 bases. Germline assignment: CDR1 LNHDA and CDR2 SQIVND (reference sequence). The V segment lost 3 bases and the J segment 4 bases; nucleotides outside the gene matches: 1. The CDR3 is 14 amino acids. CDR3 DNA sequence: TGTGCCAGTAGTATTGCGGGGGGCACCGGGGAGCTGTTTTTT. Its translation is CASSIAGGTGELFF. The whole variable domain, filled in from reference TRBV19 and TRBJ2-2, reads DGGITQSPKYLFRKEGQNVTLSCEQNLNHDAMYWYRQDPGQGLRLIYYSQIVNDFQKGDIAEGYSVSREKKESFPLTVTSAQKNPTAFYLCASSIAGGTGELFFGEGSRLTVL.

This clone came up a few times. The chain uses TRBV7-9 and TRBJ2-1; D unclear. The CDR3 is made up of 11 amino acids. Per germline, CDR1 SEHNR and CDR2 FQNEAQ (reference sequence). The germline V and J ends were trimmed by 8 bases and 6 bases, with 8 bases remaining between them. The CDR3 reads CASRWFNEQFF. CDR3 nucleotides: TGTGCCAGCCGTTGGTTCAATGAGCAGTTCTTC.

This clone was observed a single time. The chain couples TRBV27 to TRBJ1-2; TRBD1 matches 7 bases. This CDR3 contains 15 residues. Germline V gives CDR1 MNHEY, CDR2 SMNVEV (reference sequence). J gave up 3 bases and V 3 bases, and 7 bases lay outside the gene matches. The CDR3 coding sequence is TGTGCCAGCAGTTTGGGCTTACAGGGGTACTATGGCTACACCTTC. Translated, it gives CASSLGLQGYYGYTF.

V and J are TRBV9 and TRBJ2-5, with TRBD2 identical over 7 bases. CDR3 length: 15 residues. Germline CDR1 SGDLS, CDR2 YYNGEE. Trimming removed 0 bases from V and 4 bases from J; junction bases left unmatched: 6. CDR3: CASSVEGRAAETQYF. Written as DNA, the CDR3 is TGTGCCAGCAGCGTAGAAGGGAGGGCGGCAGAGACCCAGTACTTC. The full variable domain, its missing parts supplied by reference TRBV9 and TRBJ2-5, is DSGVTQTPKHLITATGQRVTLRCSPRSGDLSVYWYQQSLDQGLQFLIQYYNGEERAKGNILERFSAQQFPDLHSELNLSSLELGDSALYFCASSVEGRAAETQYFGPGTRLLVL.

CDR3 amino acids: CAITTDGNTEAFF. DNA of the CDR3: TGTGCCATCACTACGGATGGGAACACTGAAGCTTTCTTT. V is TRBV10-3 and J is TRBJ1-1; D not resolved. CDR1 is ENHRY, CDR2 SYGVKD, per germline. V was shortened by 7 bases and J by 1 base, with 10 bases between the two germline ends. This CDR3 contains 13 residues.

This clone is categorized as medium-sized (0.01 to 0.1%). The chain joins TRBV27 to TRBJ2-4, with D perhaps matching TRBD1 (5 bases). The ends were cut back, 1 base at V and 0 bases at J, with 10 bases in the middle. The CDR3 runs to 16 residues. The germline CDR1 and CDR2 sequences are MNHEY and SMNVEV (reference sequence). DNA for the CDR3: TGTGCCAGCAGTTTATGGGGCAGACTAGCCAAAAACATTCAGTACTTC. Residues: CASSLWGRLAKNIQYF.

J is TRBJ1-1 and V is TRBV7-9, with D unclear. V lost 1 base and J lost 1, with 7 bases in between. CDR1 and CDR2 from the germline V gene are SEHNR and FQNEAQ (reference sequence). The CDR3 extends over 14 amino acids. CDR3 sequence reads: CASSLESGNTEAFF. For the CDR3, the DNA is TGTGCCAGCAGCTTAGAGTCTGGGAACACTGAAGCTTTCTTT. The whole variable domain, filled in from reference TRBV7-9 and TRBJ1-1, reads DTGVSQNPRHKITKRGQNVTFRCDPISEHNRLYWYRQTLGQGPEFLTYFQNEAQLEKSRLLSDRFSAERPKGSFSTLEIQRTEQGDSAMYLCASSLESGNTEAFFGQGTRLTVV.

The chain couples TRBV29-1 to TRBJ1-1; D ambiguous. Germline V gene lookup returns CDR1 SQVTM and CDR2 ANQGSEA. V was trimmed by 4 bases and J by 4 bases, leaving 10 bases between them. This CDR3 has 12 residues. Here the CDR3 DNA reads TGCAGCGTTGCGTGGGGTTCCACTGAAGCTTTCTTT. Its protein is CSVAWGSTEAFF.

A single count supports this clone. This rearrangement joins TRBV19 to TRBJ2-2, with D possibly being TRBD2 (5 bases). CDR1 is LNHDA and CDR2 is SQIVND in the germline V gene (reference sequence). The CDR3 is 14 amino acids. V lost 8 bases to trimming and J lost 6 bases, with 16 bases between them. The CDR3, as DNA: TGTGCCAGTTATAGCGCGAGCCCCCCCGGGGAGCTGTTTTTT. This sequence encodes CASYSASPPGELFF.

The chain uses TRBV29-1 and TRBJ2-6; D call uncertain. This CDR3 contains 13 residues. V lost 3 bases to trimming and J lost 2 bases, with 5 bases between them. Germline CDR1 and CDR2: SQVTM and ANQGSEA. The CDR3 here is CSVEAAGANVLTF. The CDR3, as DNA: TGCAGCGTTGAGGCAGCTGGGGCCAACGTCCTGACTTTC.

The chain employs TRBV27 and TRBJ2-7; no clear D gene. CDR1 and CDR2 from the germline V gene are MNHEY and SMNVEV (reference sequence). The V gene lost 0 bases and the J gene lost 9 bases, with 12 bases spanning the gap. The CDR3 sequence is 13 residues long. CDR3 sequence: CASSLSYPSGQYF. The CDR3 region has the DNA TGTGCCAGCAGTTTATCGTATCCGTCGGGGCAGTACTTC.